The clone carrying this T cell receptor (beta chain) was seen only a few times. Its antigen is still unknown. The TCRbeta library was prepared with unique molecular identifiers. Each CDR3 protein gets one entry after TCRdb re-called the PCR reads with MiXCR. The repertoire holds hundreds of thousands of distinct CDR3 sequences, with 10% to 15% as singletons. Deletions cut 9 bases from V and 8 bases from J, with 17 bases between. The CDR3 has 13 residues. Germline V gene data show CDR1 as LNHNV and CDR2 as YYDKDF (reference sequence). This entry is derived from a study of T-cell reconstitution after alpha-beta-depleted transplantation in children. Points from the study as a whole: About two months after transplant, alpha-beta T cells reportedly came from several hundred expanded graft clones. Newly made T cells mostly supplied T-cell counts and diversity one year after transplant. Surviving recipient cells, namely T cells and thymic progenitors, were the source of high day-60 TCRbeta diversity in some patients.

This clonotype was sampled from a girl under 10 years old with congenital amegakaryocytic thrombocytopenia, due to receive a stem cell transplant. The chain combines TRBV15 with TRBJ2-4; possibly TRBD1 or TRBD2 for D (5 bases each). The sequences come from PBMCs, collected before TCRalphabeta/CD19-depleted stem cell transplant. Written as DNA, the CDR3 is TGTGCCACGAAACGGGCCTTGGGACACATTCAGTACTTC. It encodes CATKRALGHIQYF.